This T cell receptor (beta chain) was identified in a study of blood T cell repertoires in COVID-19. Study overall: The United States, Italy and Spain were the sources of the acute and convalescent COVID-19 samples. T cells, B-cell-depleted T cells, or PBMCs supplied cDNA or gDNA.

This clone was counted a single time. In germline, CDR1 is SGHAT, CDR2 FQNNGV. The germline V and J ends were trimmed by 0 bases and 0 bases, with 8 bases remaining between them. CDR3 length: 15 amino acids. Authors' data handling: The assay estimated nucleated cells by amplifying reference gene primers. The data were produced by immunoSEQ multiplex PCR, yet TCRdb's version contains in-frame clones alone and is incomplete. V, J and clone size are taken as reported in that table, and D and trimming were inferred from the DNA itself. The sample carries approximately 100,000 clones, 92% recorded once. This clonotype originated in a man aged 50 to 59 with active COVID-19. This chain joins TRBV11-2 and TRBJ1-1; tentatively, D is TRBD1 (5 bases). Specimen: peripheral blood. Written as DNA, the CDR3 is TGTGCCAGCAGCTTAGAGGGGGGGGTGAACACTGAAGCTTTCTTT. Translated: CASSLEGGVNTEAFF.